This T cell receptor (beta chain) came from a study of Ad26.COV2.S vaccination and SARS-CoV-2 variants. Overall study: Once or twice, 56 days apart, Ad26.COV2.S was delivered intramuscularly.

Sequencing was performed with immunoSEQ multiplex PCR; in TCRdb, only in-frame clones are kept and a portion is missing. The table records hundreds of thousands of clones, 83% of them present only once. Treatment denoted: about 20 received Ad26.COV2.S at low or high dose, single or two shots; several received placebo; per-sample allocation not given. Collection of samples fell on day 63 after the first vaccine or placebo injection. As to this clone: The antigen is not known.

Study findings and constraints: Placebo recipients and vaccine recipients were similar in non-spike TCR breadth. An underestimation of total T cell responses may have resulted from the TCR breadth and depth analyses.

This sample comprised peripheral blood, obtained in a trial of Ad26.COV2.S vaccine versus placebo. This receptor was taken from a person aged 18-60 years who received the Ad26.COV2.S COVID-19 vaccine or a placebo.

The CDR3 loop reads CASSQLPDRAPRTGYEQYF. DNA for the CDR3: TGTGCCAGCTCACAACTCCCGGACAGGGCACCTCGCACGGGCTACGAGCAGTACTTC. This chain connects TRBV18 to TRBJ2-7, with 8 nucleotides matching TRBD1. After removal of 4 bases from V and 3 bases from J, the junction contained 20 bases not matched to a gene. The germline V gene has CDR1 KGHSH and CDR2 LQKENI. The CDR3 is 19 residues long.